This TCR beta chain was documented in a study of cytomegalovirus exposure and HLA in healthy donors. This clone was detected once. In germline, CDR1 is MNHEY, CDR2 SMNVEV (reference sequence). V lost 10 bases to trimming and J lost 9 bases; unmatched junction nucleotides: 11. The CDR3 has 15 amino acids. Only in-frame clones appear in the TCRdb table, and some are missing; sequencing was by immunoSEQ multiplex PCR. The table shows some 180,000 clones, with approximately 86% occurring only once. Sequenced material: PBMCs. The sequence was obtained from a man aged 25 to 40 in good health and CMV-seropositive. The chain uses TRBV27 and TRBJ2-1; 14 bases match TRBD2. The chain's CDR3 is CANLRLAGGSGEQFF. CDR3 nucleotides: TGTGCCAACCTGAGACTAGCGGGAGGGTCGGGTGAGCAGTTCTTC.